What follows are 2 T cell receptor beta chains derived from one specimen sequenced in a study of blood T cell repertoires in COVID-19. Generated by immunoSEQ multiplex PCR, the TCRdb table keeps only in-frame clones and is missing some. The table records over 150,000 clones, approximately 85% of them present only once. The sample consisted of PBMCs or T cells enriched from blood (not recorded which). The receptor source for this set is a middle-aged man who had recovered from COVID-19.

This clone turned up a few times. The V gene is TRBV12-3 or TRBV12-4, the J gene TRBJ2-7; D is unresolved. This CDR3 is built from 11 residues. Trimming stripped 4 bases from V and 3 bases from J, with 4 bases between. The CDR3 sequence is CASSSIYEQYF. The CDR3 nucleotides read TGTGCCAGCAGTTCAATCTACGAGCAGTACTTC.

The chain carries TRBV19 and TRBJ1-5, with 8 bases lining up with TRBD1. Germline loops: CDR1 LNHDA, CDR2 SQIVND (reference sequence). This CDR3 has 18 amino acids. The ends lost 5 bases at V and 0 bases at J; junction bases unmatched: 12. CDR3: CASSPRTGKEYSNQPQHF. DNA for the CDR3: TGTGCCAGTAGTCCTAGGACAGGGAAGGAGTATAGCAATCAGCCCCAGCATTTT.